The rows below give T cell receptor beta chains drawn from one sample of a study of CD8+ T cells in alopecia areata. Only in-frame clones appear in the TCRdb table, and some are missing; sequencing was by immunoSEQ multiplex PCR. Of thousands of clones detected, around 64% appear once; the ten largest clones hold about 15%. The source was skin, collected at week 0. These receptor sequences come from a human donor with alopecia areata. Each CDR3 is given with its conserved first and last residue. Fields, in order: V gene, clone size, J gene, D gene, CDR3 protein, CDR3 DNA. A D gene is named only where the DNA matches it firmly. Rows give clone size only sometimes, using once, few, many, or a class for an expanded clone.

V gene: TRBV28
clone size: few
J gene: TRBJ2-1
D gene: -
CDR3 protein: CASRPPRSYNEQFF
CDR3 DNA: TGTGCCAGCAGGCCCCCCCGCTCCTACAATGAGCAGTTCTTC

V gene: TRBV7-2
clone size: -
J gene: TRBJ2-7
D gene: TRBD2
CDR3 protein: CASSPTSGSRNEQYF
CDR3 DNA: TGTGCCAGCAGCCCGACTAGCGGGAGTCGCAACGAGCAGTACTTC

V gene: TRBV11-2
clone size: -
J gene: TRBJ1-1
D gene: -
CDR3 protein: CASSFRGQGTEAFF
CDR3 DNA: TGTGCCAGCAGCTTTCGGGGGCAAGGCACTGAAGCTTTCTTT

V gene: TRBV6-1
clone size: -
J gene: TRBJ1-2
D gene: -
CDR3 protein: CASSEVTDTYGYTF
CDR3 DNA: TGTGCCAGCAGTGAAGTTACAGACACCTATGGCTACACCTTC

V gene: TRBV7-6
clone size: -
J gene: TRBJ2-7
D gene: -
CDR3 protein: CASSLDEVTYEQYF
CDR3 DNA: TGTGCCAGCAGCTTAGATGAGGTTACCTACGAGCAGTACTTC

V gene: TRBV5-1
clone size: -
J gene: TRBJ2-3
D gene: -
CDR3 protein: CASTPSRDTDTQYF
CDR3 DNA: TGCGCCAGCACTCCCTCCAGGGACACAGATACGCAGTATTTT

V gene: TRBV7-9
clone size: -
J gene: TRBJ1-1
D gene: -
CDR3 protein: CASSSQGSTEAFF
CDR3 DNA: TGTGCCAGCAGCTCCCAGGGTAGCACTGAAGCTTTCTTT

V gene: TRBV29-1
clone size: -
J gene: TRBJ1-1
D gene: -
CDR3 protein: CSGWTVSNTEAFF
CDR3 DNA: TGCAGCGGATGGACAGTATCGAACACTGAAGCTTTCTTT

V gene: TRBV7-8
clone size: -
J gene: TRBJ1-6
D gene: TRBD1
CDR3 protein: CASSPLGQGDSIYSPLHF
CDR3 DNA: TGTGCCAGCAGCCCCCTAGGACAGGGAGACTCAATTTATTCACCCCTCCACTTT

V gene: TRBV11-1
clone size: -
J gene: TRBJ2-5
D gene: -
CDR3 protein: CASSLKGVETQYF
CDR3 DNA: TGTGCCAGCAGCTTAAAAGGAGTGGAGACCCAGTACTTC

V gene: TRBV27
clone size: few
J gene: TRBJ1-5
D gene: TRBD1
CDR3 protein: CASSLDRTSNQPQHF
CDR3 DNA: TGTGCCAGCAGCCTGGACAGGACGAGCAATCAGCCCCAGCATTTT

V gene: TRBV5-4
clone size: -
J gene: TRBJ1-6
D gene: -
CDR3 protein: CASSSFRTASSYNSPLHF
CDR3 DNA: TGTGCCAGCAGCTCTTTTAGGACAGCGAGCTCCTATAATTCACCCCTCCACTTT

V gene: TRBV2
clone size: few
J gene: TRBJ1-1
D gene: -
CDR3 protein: CASSERGRGNTEAFF
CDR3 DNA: TGTGCCAGCAGTGAAAGAGGGCGCGGGAACACTGAAGCTTTCTTT

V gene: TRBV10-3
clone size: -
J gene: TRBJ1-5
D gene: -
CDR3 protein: CATHWMWSNQPQHF
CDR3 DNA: TGTGCCACCCATTGGATGTGGAGCAATCAGCCCCAGCATTTT

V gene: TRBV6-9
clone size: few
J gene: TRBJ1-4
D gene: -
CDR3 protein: CASSLSAALGEKLFF
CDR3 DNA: TGTGCCAGCAGTTTATCAGCAGCCCTGGGTGAAAAACTGTTTTTT

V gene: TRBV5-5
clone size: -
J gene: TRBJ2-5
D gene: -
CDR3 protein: CASSLASQETQYF
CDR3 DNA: TGTGCCAGCAGCTTGGCCAGCCAAGAGACCCAGTACTTC

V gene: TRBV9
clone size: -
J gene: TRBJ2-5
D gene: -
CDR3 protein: CASSVRISRGQETQYF
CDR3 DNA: TGTGCCAGCAGCGTAAGAATCTCGAGGGGGCAAGAGACCCAGTACTTC

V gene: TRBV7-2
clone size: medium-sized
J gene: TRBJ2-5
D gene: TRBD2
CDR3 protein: CASSLRPGLASGETQYF
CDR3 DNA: TGTGCCAGCAGCTTAAGACCGGGACTAGCATCTGGAGAGACCCAGTACTTC

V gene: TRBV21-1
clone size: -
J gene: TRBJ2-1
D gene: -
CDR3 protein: CASSLPLAFNNEQFF
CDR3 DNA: TGTGCCAGCAGCCTACCCCTAGCGTTCAACAATGAGCAGTTCTTC

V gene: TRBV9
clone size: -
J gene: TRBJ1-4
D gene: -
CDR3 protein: CASSVMPDEKLFF
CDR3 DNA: TGTGCCAGCAGCGTAATGCCGGATGAAAAACTGTTTTTT